This T cell receptor (beta chain) was found in a study of cytomegalovirus exposure and HLA in healthy donors. The CDR3 is made up of 14 amino acids. Germline-derived CDR1 and CDR2 are SEHNR and FQNEAQ (reference sequence). On this clone itself: The junction and the germline gene differ at one end; a read error may be behind it.

The PCR ran on 60 Vbeta and 13 Jbeta primers. The table came from immunoSEQ multiplex PCR; TCRdb's copy has only in-frame clones and leaves some out. The sample lists 80,000 to 90,000 clones; roughly 75% were seen once. Sequencing was performed on PBMCs. This sequence originates from a man between 40 and 49 years old in good health and CMV-seronegative. V gene TRBV7-9 combines with J gene TRBJ1-2; 7 nucleotides agree with TRBD1. CDR3 sequence (DNA): TGTTCCAGCAGCACCGTACAGGGGTGGAATGGCTACACCTTC. It translates to CSSSTVQGWNGYTF. The whole variable domain, filled in from reference TRBV7-9 and TRBJ1-2, reads DTGVSQNPRHKITKRGQNVTFRCDPISEHNRLYWYRQTLGQGPEFLTYFQNEAQLEKSRLLSDRFSAERPKGSFSTLEIQRTEQGDSAMYLCSSSTVQGWNGYTFGSGTRLTVV.